These T cell receptor beta chains were read from a single sample in a study of monozygotic twins with inflammatory bowel disease. One entry per CDR3 protein, without DNA, is what TCRdb gives after re-calling the 5' RACE reads. This listing includes approximately 330,000 distinct CDR3 sequences. The sample was blood. These receptors were taken from a human donor with ulcerative colitis or Crohn's disease, or a healthy co-twin of an affected twin (not recorded which). The CDR3 runs from the conserved cysteine through the conserved F or W.

j_call v_call cdr3_length cdr3_aa
TRBJ2-2 TRBV24-1 17 CATSVAPGRGETGELFF
TRBJ2-2 TRBV7-6 17 CASSPGTSGVGTGELFF
TRBJ2-2 TRBV6-4 15 CASSDSSEATGELFF
TRBJ2-7 TRBV2 14 CASRGVAGGYEQYF
TRBJ1-1 TRBV20-1 13 CSAPAQLNTEAFF
TRBJ2-7 TRBV5-1 15 CASSSIRVAPYEQYF
TRBJ2-1 TRBV5-1 15 CASTQAGGSYNEQFF
TRBJ1-6 TRBV15 15 CATSRAPSADSPLHF
TRBJ2-7 TRBV28 13 CASSWREYYEQYF
TRBJ2-7 TRBV18 15 CASSSTGTSILVGDF
TRBJ2-3 TRBV7-2 12 CASSRDRDTQYF
TRBJ1-2 TRBV19 13 CASRGPPNYGYTF
TRBJ1-2 TRBV7-2 14 CASSWGSGAYGCTF
TRBJ2-1 TRBV5-1 14 CASRVGGSENEQFF
TRBJ2-2 TRBV7-3 15 CASSSGFANTGELFF
TRBJ2-7 TRBV5-4 15 CASSPLGPLSYEQYF
TRBJ2-1 TRBV7-2 15 CASSLSPAMGAEQFF
TRBJ1-5 TRBV19 17 CASSIRGNGVSNQPQHF
TRBJ2-3 TRBV20-1 14 CSATGWGAGDTQYF
TRBJ1-1 TRBV30 13 CAWSPPSYPEAFF
TRBJ2-2 TRBV3-1 14 CASRMGLNTGELFF
TRBJ2-3 TRBV5-1 18 CASSYGVWREGPGDTQYF
TRBJ2-2 TRBV2 17 CASRTPGLAYNTGELFF
TRBJ2-7 TRBV5-4 14 CASSYAGSSYEQYF
TRBJ1-2 TRBV6-1 17 CASSLHPGTDANYGYTF
TRBJ1-1 TRBV20-1 13 CSAYRGPGTEAFF
TRBJ2-3 TRBV10-3 18 CAISEPGTGKIGTDTQYF
TRBJ2-5 TRBV7-7 12 CASSPVRETQYF
TRBJ2-2 TRBV28 12 CASTDTYRELFF
TRBJ1-2 TRBV5-1 14 CASREKGGNYGYTF
TRBJ2-1 TRBV20-1 15 CSATIPSDRGNEQFF
TRBJ2-1 TRBV12-3/TRBV12-4 15 CASRSGLAVGYEQFF
TRBJ1-2 TRBV12-3/TRBV12-4 14 CASSTLDLRYGYTF
TRBJ2-2 TRBV24-1 15 CATSDSRVVTGELFF
TRBJ2-7 TRBV20-1 14 CSADIDLATHEQYF
TRBJ2-1 TRBV7-2 12 CASSFRGNEQFF